Included here is one T cell receptor beta chain sequence, with context. These data belong to a study of blood T cell repertoires in COVID-19. Looking at the study overall: COVID-19 samples from acute and convalescent phases originated in the United States, Italy and Spain.

Data came from immunoSEQ multiplex PCR; TCRdb stores just in-frame clones and leaves some out. The table records 250,000 to 300,000 clones, roughly 86% of them present only once. V was trimmed by 6 bases and J by 5 bases, leaving 17 bases between them. The CDR3 contains 15 residues. Germline CDR1 reads MDHEN; CDR2 reads SYDVKM. This chain connects TRBV28 to TRBJ1-5; possibly TRBD1 for D (5 bases). This sequence was found in a man aged 18-30 years with active or convalescent COVID-19. The sample consisted of peripheral blood. The CDR3 loop is CASRHAGSSDQPQHF. The CDR3 bases are TGTGCCAGCAGGCATGCAGGGTCCTCCGATCAGCCCCAGCATTTT.